This T cell receptor beta chain came from a study of shared clonotypes between healthy human individuals. Study context: The study enrolled a couple of women and a few men aged 18 to 49. Findings of the study overall: Researchers found naive subsets generally carried larger estimated richness than memory subsets. The represented genetic and exposure-history diversity was limited by the small number of donors.

Clones were sequenced by immunoSEQ multiplex PCR, and TCRdb holds only the in-frame ones, with some missing. Of more than 550,000 clones in the sample, 92% were seen once. In the case of this clone: What it binds is not known.

Terminally differentiated effector memory CD45RA+ cells were excluded by CCR7 positive selection of CD45RO-negative cells. Losses at the gene ends were 0 bases for V and 3 bases for J; bases not matched to a gene: 16. Per the germline V gene, CDR1 is MGHRA and CDR2 is YSYEKL. There are 19 residues in the CDR3. The chain employs TRBV4-1 and TRBJ1-2, with TRBD1 matching 7 bases. Sequencing was done on a sample of naive CD8+ T cells sorted from blood. The receptor comes from a man younger than 40 in good health. Here the CDR3 reads CASSQDGAPTGSFDYGYTF. CDR3 bases: TGCGCCAGCAGCCAAGACGGGGCTCCGACAGGGTCATTCGACTATGGCTACACCTTC.